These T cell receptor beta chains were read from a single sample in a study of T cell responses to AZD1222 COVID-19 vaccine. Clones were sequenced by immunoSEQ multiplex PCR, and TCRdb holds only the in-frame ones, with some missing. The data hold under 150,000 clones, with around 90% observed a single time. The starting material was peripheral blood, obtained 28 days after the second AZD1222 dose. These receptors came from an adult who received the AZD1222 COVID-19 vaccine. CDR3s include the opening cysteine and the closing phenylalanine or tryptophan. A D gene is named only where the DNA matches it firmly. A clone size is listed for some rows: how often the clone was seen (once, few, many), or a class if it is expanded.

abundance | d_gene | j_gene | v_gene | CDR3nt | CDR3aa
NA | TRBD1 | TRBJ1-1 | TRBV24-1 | TGTGCCACCAATAACCGGGACAGGGGAACTGAAGCTTTCTTT | CATNNRDRGTEAFF
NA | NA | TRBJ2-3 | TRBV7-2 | TGTGCCAGCAGCTTAGCGTCTAGAGAAGATACGCAGTATTTT | CASSLASREDTQYF
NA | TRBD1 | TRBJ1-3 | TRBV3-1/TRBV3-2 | TGTGCCAGCAGCTCCCGGGACAGGGGACTGTCAGGAAACACCATATATTTT | CASSSRDRGLSGNTIYF
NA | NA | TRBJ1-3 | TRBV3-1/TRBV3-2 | TGTGCCAGCAGCCAAGATTTAGGGTCTGGAAACACCATATATTTT | CASSQDLGSGNTIYF
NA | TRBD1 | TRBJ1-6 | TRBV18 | TGTGCCAGCTCACACGGGACAGATAATTCACCCCTCCACTTT | CASSHGTDNSPLHF
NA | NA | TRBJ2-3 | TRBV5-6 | TGTGCCAGCAGCTTGCTTAGCGGCGACACAGATACGCAGTATTTT | CASSLLSGDTDTQYF
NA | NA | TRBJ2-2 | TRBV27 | TGTGCCAGCAGTCTTGCGAACACCGGGGAGCTGTTTTTT | CASSLANTGELFF
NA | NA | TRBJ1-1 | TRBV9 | TGTGCCAGCAGCGAATACAGCGGACAAGCTTTCTTT | CASSEYSGQAFF
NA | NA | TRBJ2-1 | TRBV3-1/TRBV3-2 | TGTGCCAGCAGCCTCCCTAGCGCTAGCTCCTACAATGAGCAGTTCTTC | CASSLPSASSYNEQFF
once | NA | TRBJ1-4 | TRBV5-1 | TGCGCCAGCAGCTTGGGGGTAACGGCAACTAATGAAAAACTGTTTTTT | CASSLGVTATNEKLFF
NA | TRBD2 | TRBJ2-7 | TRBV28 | TGTGCCAGCGAGTCGATAGGGGCGGGAGGGGTCCACGAGCAGTACTTC | CASESIGAGGVHEQYF
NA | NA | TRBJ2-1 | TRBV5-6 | TGTGCCAGCAGCAATTACAATGAGCAGTTCTTC | CASSNYNEQFF
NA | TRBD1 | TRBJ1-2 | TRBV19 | TGTGCCGCTAAACAGGGGGCCTCCTATGGCTACACCTTC | CAAKQGASYGYTF
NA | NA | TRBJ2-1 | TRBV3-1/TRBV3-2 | TGTGCCAGCAGCCAACTCCGGACAAGCAATGAGCAGTTCTTC | CASSQLRTSNEQFF
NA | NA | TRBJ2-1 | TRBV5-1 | TGCGCCAGCACCTCGGACGACGAGGGATACAATGAGCAGTTCTTC | CASTSDDEGYNEQFF
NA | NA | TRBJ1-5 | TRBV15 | TGTGCCACCAGCAGAGTTGGGGGTTTCAATCAGCCCCAGCATTTT | CATSRVGGFNQPQHF
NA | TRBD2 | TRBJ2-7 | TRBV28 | TGTGCCAGCAGTTTAATCTCTTTTACTAGCGGGAGACCCGACGAGCAGTACTTC | CASSLISFTSGRPDEQYF
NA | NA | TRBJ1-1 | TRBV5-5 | TGTGCCAGCAGCCGCGACAGCCTCTGGGTAACTTTCTTT | CASSRDSLWVTFF
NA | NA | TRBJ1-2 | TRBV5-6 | TGTGCCAGCAGCTTCGATGGGGCGGACTATGGCTACACCTTC | CASSFDGADYGYTF
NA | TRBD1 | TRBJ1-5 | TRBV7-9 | TGTGCCAGCAGCCCAAGGGACAGGGGAAGTCGCATAATCAATCAGCCCCAGCATTTT | CASSPRDRGSRIINQPQHF
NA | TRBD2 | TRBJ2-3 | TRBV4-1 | TGCGCCAGCATGGCGGGAGGTGGAGATACGCAGTATTTT | CASMAGGGDTQYF
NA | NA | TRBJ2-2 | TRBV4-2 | TGTGCCAGCACCCAACACAGGGGGGGGTTGTCCGGGGAGCTGTTTTTT | CASTQHRGGLSGELFF
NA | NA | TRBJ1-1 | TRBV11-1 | TGTGCCAGCAGTTCGGGCACCGGCCGTGAAGCTTTCTTT | CASSSGTGREAFF
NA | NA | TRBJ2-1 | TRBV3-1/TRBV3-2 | TGTGCCAGCAGCCAAGAATTTGAGCAGTTCTTC | CASSQEFEQFF
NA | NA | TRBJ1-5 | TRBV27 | TGTGCCAGCAGTTTATCCTACAGGGTTAGTCAGCCCCAGCATTTT | CASSLSYRVSQPQHF
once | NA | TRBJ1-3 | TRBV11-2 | TGTGCCAGCAGCTTAGATCTAGGCTCTGGAAACACCATATATTTT | CASSLDLGSGNTIYF
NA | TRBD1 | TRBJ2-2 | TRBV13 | TGTGCCAGCAGCTTACGGACAGGGGCTCTCGGGGAGCTGTTTTTT | CASSLRTGALGELFF
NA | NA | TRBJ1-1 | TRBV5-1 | TGCGCCAGCAGCTTTATGTTGAACACTGAAGCTTTCTTT | CASSFMLNTEAFF
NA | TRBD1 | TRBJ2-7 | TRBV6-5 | TGTGCCAGCAGTCAACAGGGGGAGAACTACGAGCAGTACTTC | CASSQQGENYEQYF
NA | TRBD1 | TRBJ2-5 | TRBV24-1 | TGTGCCACCATTTACTGGGACAGGAGATACCAAGAGACCCAGTACTTC | CATIYWDRRYQETQYF
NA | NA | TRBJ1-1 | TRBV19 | TGTGCCAGTAGTCGATTCGGTCCCCTGACAGCTTTCTTT | CASSRFGPLTAFF
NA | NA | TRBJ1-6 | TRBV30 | TGTGCCTGGAACAGGGTCTATAATTCACCCCTCCACTTT | CAWNRVYNSPLHF
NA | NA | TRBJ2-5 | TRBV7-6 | TGTGCCAGCAGCTTAGCGCCAAGTTCCCAAGAGACCCAGTACTTC | CASSLAPSSQETQYF
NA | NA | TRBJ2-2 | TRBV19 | TGTGCCAGTAGTTGGGGGAATTTGAACACCGGGGAGCTGTTTTTT | CASSWGNLNTGELFF
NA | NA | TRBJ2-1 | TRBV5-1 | TGCGCCAGCAGCTTGGGCCTTCGGGGGCAGAATGAGCAGTTCTTC | CASSLGLRGQNEQFF
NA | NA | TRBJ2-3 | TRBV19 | TGTGCCAGTAGTATAGCTCGGATCACAGATACGCAGTATTTT | CASSIARITDTQYF
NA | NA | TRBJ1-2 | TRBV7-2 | TGTGCCAGCAGCCTTAACGCGGCAGGGCCTAACTATGGCTACACCTTC | CASSLNAAGPNYGYTF
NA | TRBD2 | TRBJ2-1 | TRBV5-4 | TGTGCCAGCAGCTTGGGCGGGAGCACCTCCTACAATGAGCAGTTCTTC | CASSLGGSTSYNEQFF
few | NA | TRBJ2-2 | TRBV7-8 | TGTGCCAGCACCACCCGGAGGGGCGCCGGGGAGCTGTTTTTT | CASTTRRGAGELFF
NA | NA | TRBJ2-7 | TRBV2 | TGTGCCAGCTTTGCTGACAGCTACGAGCAGTACTTC | CASFADSYEQYF